A selection of T cell receptor beta chains follows, all from one sample in a study of T cells in localized non-small cell lung cancer. Sequencing was performed with immunoSEQ multiplex PCR; in TCRdb, only in-frame clones are kept and a portion is missing. Of about 2,600 clones in the sample, 20% to 25% were seen once. The sample consisted of lung tumor tissue, taken before any cancer treatment. These receptors all come from a woman aged 35-75 years with stage I lung adenocarcinoma. Both conserved end residues are part of each CDR3. A D gene is named only where the DNA matches it firmly. Rows give clone size only sometimes, using once, few, many, or a class for an expanded clone.

D gene,CDR3 length,V gene,clone size,J gene,CDR3 DNA,CDR3 protein
TRBD2,16,TRBV10-3,-,TRBJ2-1,TGTGCCATCAGTGAGTCGGATAGCGGGAGCACGAATGAGCAGTTCTTC,CAISESDSGSTNEQFF
-,14,TRBV5-1,-,TRBJ1-4,TGCGCCAGCAGTCAGACCCCCCGGCGGGAAAAACTGTTTTTT,CASSQTPRREKLFF
TRBD1,17,TRBV9,medium-sized,TRBJ2-7,TGTGCCAGCAGCGCCCACAGGGACAGGGGAAACCCCTACGAGCAGTACTTC,CASSAHRDRGNPYEQYF
TRBD1,12,TRBV30,-,TRBJ2-5,TGTGCCCAGGGACAGGGACCGGAGACCCAGTACTTC,CAQGQGPETQYF
-,11,TRBV19,once,TRBJ2-2,TGTGCCAGCCTATTCGCCGGGGAGCTGTTTTTT,CASLFAGELFF
TRBD1,14,TRBV11-3,-,TRBJ2-1,TGTGCCAGCAGCCGGGGGACAGGATACAATGAGCAGTTCTTC,CASSRGTGYNEQFF
-,14,TRBV11-3,few,TRBJ2-2,TGTGCCAGCAGCGAAGATGCGAACACCGGGGAGCTGTTTTTT,CASSEDANTGELFF
TRBD1,17,TRBV18,-,TRBJ1-5,TGTGCCAGCTCACAGAACCGGGACAGGGTAAAAAATCAGCCCCAGCATTTT,CASSQNRDRVKNQPQHF
-,14,TRBV5-1,-,TRBJ2-6,TGCGCCAGCAGTCGGAGCTCTGGGGCCAACGTCCTGACTTTC,CASSRSSGANVLTF
-,13,TRBV29-1,-,TRBJ1-1,TGCAGCGTTGCGGTCAGGGGTAACACTGAAGCTTTCTTT,CSVAVRGNTEAFF
TRBD1,15,TRBV6-8,-,TRBJ1-4,TGTGCCAGCAGTTACCAGGGGGCAGTTAATGAAAAACTGTTTTTT,CASSYQGAVNEKLFF
-,12,TRBV29-1,-,TRBJ2-3,TGCAGCGCCCAGGGTGAGGCAGATACGCAGTATTTT,CSAQGEADTQYF
TRBD2,15,TRBV28,-,TRBJ2-3,TGTGCCAGCAGTACCCCGGGGGGAAGGCGAGATACGCAGTATTTT,CASSTPGGRRDTQYF
-,14,TRBV11-3,-,TRBJ2-3,TGTGCCAGCAGCTTAACGGGAGGCACAGATACGCAGTATTTT,CASSLTGGTDTQYF
TRBD2,17,TRBV6-8,-,TRBJ2-7,TGTGCCAGCAGTTCGACACTAGCGGGAGGCCCCACCTACGAGCAGTACTTC,CASSSTLAGGPTYEQYF
TRBD2,15,TRBV6-8,-,TRBJ2-1,TGTGCCAGCAGTGTCTCGGGACTAGCCTACAATGAGCAGTTCTTC,CASSVSGLAYNEQFF
TRBD1,17,TRBV11-3,few,TRBJ1-5,TGTGCCAGCAGCTTAGGGTCTGGGACAGGGAGGGATCAGCCCCAGCATTTT,CASSLGSGTGRDQPQHF
TRBD2,14,TRBV30,few,TRBJ2-5,TGTGCCTACTCATGGGGGACTATACAAGAGACCCAGTACTTC,CAYSWGTIQETQYF
-,13,TRBV19,few,TRBJ1-1,TGTGCCAGTAGTATCAACGTTGAGTCTGAAGCTTTCTTT,CASSINVESEAFF
TRBD1,13,TRBV19,-,TRBJ2-1,TGTGCCAGTAGTATCCGACAGGGTTTTACGCAGTTCTTC,CASSIRQGFTQFF
-,14,TRBV19,few,TRBJ1-2,TGTGCCAGTAGTGTACGGGGAGTAAACTATGGCTACACCTTC,CASSVRGVNYGYTF
-,14,TRBV28,-,TRBJ2-5,TGTGCCAGCAGAAACAGGGGGGGAATGGAGACCCAGTACTTC,CASRNRGGMETQYF
-,16,TRBV25-1,few,TRBJ2-2,TGTGCCAGCAGTGAATCCCCCCTTCTCCACACCGGGGAGCTGTTTTTT,CASSESPLLHTGELFF
-,15,TRBV29-1,-,TRBJ1-5,TGCAGCGTTGCGACGACGTTAACAGGGAATCAGCCCCAGCATTTT,CSVATTLTGNQPQHF
-,17,TRBV19,-,TRBJ1-3,TGTGCCAGTAGTTATCTGGCAGCGCCCAGCTCTGGAAACACCATATATTTT,CASSYLAAPSSGNTIYF
-,13,TRBV10-2,-,TRBJ1-2,TGCGCCAGCAGTGAACCGGGCGACTATGGCTACACCTTC,CASSEPGDYGYTF
-,15,TRBV18,-,TRBJ2-1,TGTGCCAGCTCACCAGACAGCCACTCTTACAATGAGCAGTTCTTC,CASSPDSHSYNEQFF
TRBD1,14,TRBV28,few,TRBJ2-3,TGTGCCAGCAATTCCGGGACAGGGCCAGATACGCAGTATTTT,CASNSGTGPDTQYF
-,14,TRBV6-8,few,TRBJ1-1,TGTGCCAGCGAATGGGGGAGTGGAAGCACTGAAGCTTTCTTT,CASEWGSGSTEAFF
-,12,TRBV30,few,TRBJ1-1,TGTGCCTCGGACGGGGGGAACACTGAAGCTTTCTTT,CASDGGNTEAFF
-,12,TRBV28,-,TRBJ1-5,TGTGCCAGCCGCGTTAGCAATCAGCCCCAGCATTTT,CASRVSNQPQHF
TRBD2,16,TRBV9,medium-sized,TRBJ2-7,TGTGCCAGCAGCGTAGCTAGCGGGAGGGCCTCTGGGGAGCAGTACTTC,CASSVASGRASGEQYF
-,16,TRBV11-3,few,TRBJ2-7,TGTGCCAGCAGCTTTTTTCAGGTCGGAGGGGGCTACGAGCAGTACTTC,CASSFFQVGGGYEQYF
TRBD1,14,TRBV5-1,few,TRBJ1-6,TGCGCCAGCAGGAGGACAGGGGATAATTCACCCCTCCACTTT,CASRRTGDNSPLHF
TRBD1,14,TRBV11-3,few,TRBJ1-2,TGTGCCAGCAGCTCCACAGGGGGAATCGGGGGCTACACCTTC,CASSSTGGIGGYTF
-,13,TRBV29-1,-,TRBJ1-2,TGCAGCGTTGTTTCAGAAACCCTCTATGGCTACACCTTC,CSVVSETLYGYTF
TRBD1,14,TRBV4-1,large,TRBJ2-7,TGCGCCAGCAGCCTGGGACAGGGGACCTACGAGCAGTACTTC,CASSLGQGTYEQYF
-,16,TRBV19,few,TRBJ1-5,TGTGCCAGTAGTGCGGAGGACATAGGGGGAAATCAGCCCCAGCATTTT,CASSAEDIGGNQPQHF
-,15,TRBV5-1,-,TRBJ2-5,TGCGCCAGCAGGAGGAGTAGCGGAGACCAAGAGACCCAGTACTTC,CASRRSSGDQETQYF
-,14,TRBV19,-,TRBJ2-1,TGTGCCAGTAGTTGGCAGGCGACCTACAATGAGCAGTTCTTC,CASSWQATYNEQFF
-,15,TRBV28,-,TRBJ1-3,TGTGCCAGTGGAGGCGACCAATTTTCCGGAAACACCATATATTTT,CASGGDQFSGNTIYF
-,18,TRBV28,-,TRBJ2-1,TGTGCCAGCAGTTCATACTCGACAGGCCTCTGGGGGGGCAATGAGCAGTTCTTC,CASSSYSTGLWGGNEQFF
TRBD1,14,TRBV29-1,once,TRBJ2-1,TGCAGCGTTGGGGAGTCAGGGGGCTACAATGAGCAGTTCTTC,CSVGESGGYNEQFF
-,14,TRBV19,-,TRBJ1-2,TGTGCCAGTAGTTTTGGCAGGGAGGCCTATGGCTACACCTTC,CASSFGREAYGYTF
-,16,TRBV11-3,-,TRBJ2-3,TGTGCCAGCAGCTCTGGGGGGTCCTTGGGCACAGATACGCAGTATTTT,CASSSGGSLGTDTQYF
-,16,TRBV12-2,few,TRBJ1-4,TGTGCCACTTCTCAGGGGGCAGGAGTCCCCAATGAAAAACTGTTTTTT,CATSQGAGVPNEKLFF
-,15,TRBV9,large,TRBJ1-6,TGTGCCAGCAGCGTCTATGGCTCCTATAATTCACCCCTCCACTTT,CASSVYGSYNSPLHF
-,14,TRBV5-1,-,TRBJ2-3,TGCGCCAGCAGCTTGTCGGCAGCCACAGATACGCAGTATTTT,CASSLSAATDTQYF
TRBD1,16,TRBV6-8,-,TRBJ1-3,TGTGCCATCAGGACCTGGGGACAGGCTTTTTCGAACACCATATATTTT,CAIRTWGQAFSNTIYF
-,16,TRBV11-3,few,TRBJ1-3,TGTGCCAGCTCGCTAGGTTCCAGGGAAATTGGAAACACCATATATTTT,CASSLGSREIGNTIYF
-,14,TRBV29-1,few,TRBJ1-2,TGCAGCGTTGAAGAGGGTCTCCCTAACTATGGCTACACCTTC,CSVEEGLPNYGYTF
TRBD2,22,TRBV19,-,TRBJ2-1,TGTGCCAGTAGTGAAAACCCGACTAGCGGGAGTCCCAAGACCCTTAAACACAATGAGCAGTTCTTC,CASSENPTSGSPKTLKHNEQFF
-,14,TRBV28,few,TRBJ1-1,TGTGCCAGCAGGCTGACTACAGGGAACACTGAAGCTTTCTTT,CASRLTTGNTEAFF